This paragraph covers one T cell receptor (beta chain) sequence. Its antigen remains unidentified. Use of 60 Vbeta and 13 Jbeta primers characterized the PCR. Here immunoSEQ multiplex PCR was the method, and the copy in TCRdb shows in-frame clones only, minus some. The table includes 43,000 or so clones, roughly 80% detected once. This record comes from a study of cytomegalovirus exposure and HLA in healthy donors. On the study more broadly: Approximately 83 million unique TCRs from HLA-typed donors were held in an early data release. Findings of the study overall: Immune exposure data for these donors was limited to CMV serostatus. A prior analysis recorded that most TCR beta V segments were productive about 90% or about 30% of the time. Donors were assumed by presence/absence analyses to have roughly uniform sequencing depth.

Trimming pared 7 bases from V and 4 bases from J, leaving 10 bases between. The CDR3 spans 13 residues. Germline lookup yields CDR1 KGHSH and CDR2 LQKENI. This TCR derives from a man aged 30-40 years in good health and CMV-seronegative. Input material: PBMCs. The chain combines TRBV18 with TRBJ1-4; possibly TRBD1 for D (6 bases). CDR3 in DNA: TGTGCCAGCTTCGGACAGCTTAATGAAAAACTGTTTTTT. It codes for CASFGQLNEKLFF.